The T cell receptor (beta chain) under discussion was sequenced for a study of cytomegalovirus exposure and HLA in healthy donors. On the study more broadly: For the roughly 390 genotyped donors, 81% fell within the Caucasian-associated ancestry cluster. Study-wide findings and caveats: It was reported in a later analysis that an Asian-associated ancestry cluster showed fewer N-insertions than the roughly 670-donor mean. The study assumed roughly uniform donor sequencing depth for presence/absence analyses.

Despite likely unrecorded immune exposures, the donors were nominally healthy at the time of sampling. PCR used 60 Vbeta primers and 13 Jbeta primers. Clones were read by immunoSEQ multiplex PCR, and TCRdb kept only the in-frame ones, dropping some. The data show roughly 200,000 clones, roughly 73% seen once. About this clone itself: What it recognizes is unknown.

The V end lost 10 bases, the J end lost 2 bases, and 17 bases lay between the germline ends. This CDR3 is built from 14 residues. Germline V gene sequence: CDR1 MGHRA, CDR2 YSYEKL. What was sequenced was PBMCs. The receptor was derived from a woman in her 30s in good health and CMV-seronegative. The V gene is TRBV4-1, the J gene TRBJ2-5; tentative D call: TRBD1 (6 bases). CDR3 amino acids: CATHDRRSQETQYF. The DNA of the CDR3 is TGCGCCACCCATGACAGGCGATCTCAAGAGACCCAGTACTTC.